Presented here are 32 T cell receptor beta chains from one specimen sequenced in a study of T cell responses to AZD1222 COVID-19 vaccine. The table came from immunoSEQ multiplex PCR; TCRdb's copy has only in-frame clones and leaves some out. The sample has about 120,000 clones; 94% are singletons. Sample: peripheral blood, taken 28 days after the second AZD1222 dose. The receptors come from an adult who received the AZD1222 COVID-19 vaccine.

The rearrangement uses TRBV6-5 and TRBJ2-3; tentatively, D is TRBD1 (5 bases). This CDR3 spans 14 amino acids. Trimming took off 2 bases at V and 1 base at J, with 7 bases between the two ends. CDR1 is MNHEY, CDR2 SVGAGI, per germline. The CDR3 sequence is CASSYVGGTDTQYF. Written as DNA, the CDR3 is TGTGCCAGCAGTTACGTAGGGGGCACAGATACGCAGTATTTT.

This clone was observed a few times. The genes are TRBV7-9 and TRBJ2-7; 10 bases line up with TRBD1. Looked up from germline, CDR1 is SEHNR and CDR2 is FQNEAQ (reference sequence). The trim removed 7 bases at V and 3 bases at J, leaving 6 bases unmatched. The CDR3 runs 14 residues. The CDR3 bases are TGTGCCAGCAAGTATGGGACAGGGGACTACGAGCAGTACTTC. Translation gives CASKYGTGDYEQYF.

The chain uses TRBV14 and TRBJ1-6; TRBD1 aligns across 7 bases. The germline V gene encodes CDR1 SGHDN and CDR2 FVKESK. Trimming at V came to 1 base and at J to 4 bases, leaving 10 bases not matched to a gene. The CDR3 loop spans 18 amino acids. The DNA for the CDR3 is TGTGCCAGCAGCCAAGGGATCCCGGCGGGACAGTATAATTCACCCCTCCACTTT. It is translated as CASSQGIPAGQYNSPLHF.

The V call is TRBV20-1, the J call TRBJ2-7; D might be TRBD2 (5 bases). V lost 3 bases to trimming and J lost 3 bases, with 12 bases between them. CDR1 is DFQATT and CDR2 is SNEGSKA in the germline V gene (reference sequence). The CDR3 totals 13 residues. The CDR3, as DNA: TGCAGTGCTAGTCACGGGGAGAACTACGAGCAGTACTTC. Its translation is CSASHGENYEQYF.

This clone came up many times. The V call is TRBV10-3, the J call TRBJ2-7; 7 bases map to TRBD2. The V segment lost 2 bases and the J segment 0 bases; nucleotides outside the gene matches: 10. The CDR3 spans 17 residues. Germline CDR1 and CDR2: ENHRY and SYGVKD. The CDR3 DNA sequence: TGTGCCATCAGTGAGCCGGGATCGGCTAGCGGCTCCTACGAGCAGTACTTC. Protein: CAISEPGSASGSYEQYF.

The rearrangement uses TRBV11-3 and TRBJ1-1, with unresolved D. V was cut by 0 bases and J by 2 bases, with 10 bases left in between. The germline CDR1 and CDR2 sequences are SGHNT and YENEEA. The CDR3 runs to 15 residues. The CDR3 DNA follows: TGTGCCAGCAGCTTAGATGGAACAGCCAACACTGAAGCTTTCTTT. Protein product: CASSLDGTANTEAFF. Using reference TRBV11-3 and TRBJ1-1 for the parts outside the CDR3, the full variable domain is EAGVVQSPRYKIIEKKQPVAFWCNPISGHNTLYWYLQNLGQGPELLIRYENEEAVDDSQLPKDRFSAERLKGVDSTLKIQPAELGDSAVYLCASSLDGTANTEAFFGQGTRLTVV.

The rearrangement uses TRBV20-1 and TRBJ1-4, with D maybe TRBD1 (5 bases). This CDR3 has 15 amino acids. Germline CDR1 and CDR2: DFQATT and SNEGSKA (reference sequence). V was cut by 3 bases and J by 0 bases, with 11 bases left in between. The DNA for the CDR3 is TGCAGTGCTAGTCACGGGGGTGCAACTAATGAAAAACTGTTTTTT. Encoded protein: CSASHGGATNEKLFF.

The chain carries TRBV6-5 and TRBJ2-6, with D unclear. CDR1 and CDR2 (germline): MNHEY, SVGAGI. The length of the CDR3 is 16 residues. The V gene lost 0 bases and the J gene lost 2 bases, with 8 bases spanning the gap. CDR3 sequence reads: CASSYSFGTGANVLTF. The CDR3 nucleotides are TGTGCCAGCAGTTACTCGTTTGGCACTGGGGCCAACGTCCTGACTTTC.

The chain joins TRBV6-5 to TRBJ1-1; D gene ambiguous. The length of the CDR3 is 16 residues. V was cut by 0 bases and J by 5 bases, with 16 bases left in between. Per germline, CDR1 MNHEY and CDR2 SVGAGI. The CDR3 reads CASSYSLLESGTEAFF. In nucleotides, the CDR3 is TGTGCCAGCAGTTACTCCCTACTAGAGAGCGGGACTGAAGCTTTCTTT.

The rearrangement uses TRBV5-1 and TRBJ1-5; a weak D match, TRBD1 (6 bases). Trimming removed 2 bases from V and 6 bases from J, with 15 bases in between. CDR1 and CDR2 (germline): SGHRS, YFSETQ. The CDR3 has 15 residues. Here the CDR3 reads CASSLRQEGSQPQHF. The CDR3 coding sequence is TGCGCCAGCAGCTTACGACAGGAAGGGAGTCAGCCCCAGCATTTT.

CDR3 residues: CASVRQGLLKNEQFF. CDR3 nucleotides: TGTGCCAGCGTTAGACAGGGACTGTTGAAAAATGAGCAGTTCTTC. The chain has TRBV6-5 and TRBJ2-1; TRBD1 might be the D (7 bases). V was pared by 8 bases and J by 7 bases, with 21 bases between. CDR1 MNHEY and CDR2 SVGAGI come from the germline V gene. This CDR3 spans 15 amino acids.

The table lists this clone with a few counts. This rearrangement joins TRBV5-1 to TRBJ1-5; D may be TRBD1 (5 bases). The CDR3 runs to 18 residues. Germline-derived CDR1 and CDR2 are SGHRS and YFSETQ. Deletions cut 2 bases from V and 11 bases from J, with 29 bases between. The CDR3 reads CASSFLVTPGTLGRAQHF. The CDR3, as DNA: TGCGCCAGCAGCTTCCTTGTTACACCCGGGACCCTTGGGAGGGCCCAGCATTTT.

This clone has a single count. The V and J genes are TRBV6-5 and TRBJ1-3, with D maybe TRBD1 (6 bases). The CDR3 spans 15 residues. Trimming took 4 bases from V and 0 from J, leaving 10 bases between them. Germline assignment: CDR1 MNHEY and CDR2 SVGAGI. CDR3: CASSFRQVSGNTIYF. The DNA of the CDR3 is TGTGCCAGCAGTTTTCGACAGGTCTCTGGAAACACCATATATTTT.

The chain couples TRBV7-8 to TRBJ1-2; perhaps TRBD1 as D (6 bases). Germline CDR1 is SGHVS and CDR2 is FQNEAQ. This CDR3 is built from 15 residues. Trimming took 5 bases from V and 8 from J, leaving 21 bases between them. CDR3 sequence (DNA): TGTGCCAGCAGCCCGCCCGACAGGACAGCTTTCGGCTACACCTTC. Encoded protein: CASSPPDRTAFGYTF.

This rearrangement joins TRBV3-1 (or the pseudogene TRBV3-2) to TRBJ1-5; perhaps TRBD1 as D (5 bases). The CDR3 is made up of 16 amino acids. Germline V CDR1 and CDR2: LGHDT, YNNKEL (reference sequence). Trimming removed 0 bases from V and 2 bases from J, with 11 bases in between. CDR3 sequence reads: CASSQDLGGGNQPQHF. The CDR3 bases are TGTGCCAGCAGCCAAGATCTCGGGGGGGGCAATCAGCCCCAGCATTTT.

This chain connects TRBV11-3 to TRBJ1-1; D perhaps matches TRBD1 (5 bases). The CDR3 has 13 amino acids. V was shortened by 3 bases and J by 8 bases, with 13 bases between the two germline ends. Germline CDR1 and CDR2: SGHNT and YENEEA. The CDR3 sequence: CASSFHGGSEAFF. Here the CDR3 DNA reads TGTGCCAGCAGCTTCCACGGGGGATCCGAAGCTTTCTTT.

In its sample, this clone was seen once. The rearrangement joins TRBV6-1 to TRBJ2-7; D gene unclear. Deletions cut 1 base from V and 2 bases from J, with 9 bases between. Germline CDR1 and CDR2: MNHNS and SASEGT. The CDR3 runs 14 residues. Here the CDR3 reads CASSEGRLPYEQYF. CDR3 nucleotides: TGTGCCAGCAGTGAAGGCAGGTTACCCTACGAGCAGTACTTC.

The rearrangement uses TRBV24-1 and TRBJ2-2, with D unclear. The CDR3 totals 11 residues. The V gene's germline CDR1 is KGHDR and CDR2 SFDVKD. V was trimmed by 7 bases and J by 7 bases, leaving 6 bases between them. CDR3: CATSDNGELFF. The CDR3 DNA follows: TGTGCCACCAGCGATAACGGGGAGCTGTTTTTT.

The CDR3 nucleotides are TGTGCCTGGACCTCCAGGGGGGCTAGCCGATACCGCAATGAGCAGTTCTTC. It translates to CAWTSRGASRYRNEQFF. The V call is TRBV30, the J call TRBJ2-1; weak D call: TRBD1 (7 bases). The CDR3 has 17 amino acids. The ends were cut back, 4 bases at V and 6 bases at J, with 25 bases in the middle. CDR1 is GTSNPN, CDR2 SVGIG, per germline (reference sequence).

The rearrangement uses TRBV12-5 and TRBJ1-3; TRBD1 agrees at 7 bases. The CDR3 is made up of 18 amino acids. Unmatched junction bases numbered 13, after V lost 5 bases and J lost 0 bases. Germline lookup yields CDR1 LGHNT and CDR2 FRNRAP. CDR3 loop: CASGQRTGPDSSGNTIYF. The CDR3 DNA sequence: TGTGCTAGTGGTCAGAGGACAGGCCCCGACAGCTCTGGAAACACCATATATTTT.

This clone was counted a single time. V usage is TRBV5-1 and J usage is TRBJ2-7; 8 positions agree with TRBD2. CDR1 and CDR2 from the germline V gene are SGHRS and YFSETQ. Trimming took 0 bases from V and 2 from J; bases not matched to a gene: 4. CDR3 length equals 15 residues. In DNA, the CDR3 is TGCGCCAGCAGCTTGGGAGCGGGGGAGACCTACGAGCAGTACTTC. Translated, it gives CASSLGAGETYEQYF.

V and J are TRBV6-5 and TRBJ1-6; 9 positions agree with TRBD1. Germline CDR1 reads MNHEY; CDR2 reads SVGAGI. The CDR3 covers 15 residues. V lost 4 bases, J lost 7 bases, and 5 bases stayed unmatched. The CDR3 protein is CASSSRQGENSPLHF. The CDR3 DNA follows: TGTGCCAGCAGTTCCCGACAGGGGGAGAATTCACCCCTCCACTTT.

The V and J genes are TRBV10-1 and TRBJ2-1; possible D gene TRBD2, 6 bases. This CDR3 spans 14 amino acids. Trimming left V 3 bases short and J 6 bases short, with 12 bases between. From germline, CDR1 is WNHNN and CDR2 SYGVQD (reference sequence). This chain's CDR3 is CASSDRGIFNEQFF. CDR3 DNA sequence: TGCGCCAGCAGTGACCGCGGGATTTTCAATGAGCAGTTCTTC.

CDR3 amino acids: CASSYSASGDQETQYF. The CDR3, as DNA: TGTGCCAGCAGTTACTCGGCTAGCGGGGATCAAGAGACCCAGTACTTC. This chain links TRBV6-5 with TRBJ2-5, with TRBD2 matching over 9 bases. Trimming took 0 bases from V and 2 from J; bases not matched to a gene: 4. CDR1 and CDR2 (germline): MNHEY, SVGAGI. The CDR3 length is 16 residues.

This clone is a singleton in its sample. V gene TRBV23-1 combines with J gene TRBJ1-6; D not certain. TRBV23-1 is an ORF, with its function uncertain. This CDR3 is built from 15 residues. V lost 7 bases and J 7 bases, leaving 17 bases between the germline ends. The DNA of the CDR3 is TGCGCCAGCATTCAGTTAACGGCAGGAAATTCACCCCTCCACTTT. Its protein is CASIQLTAGNSPLHF.

V is TRBV12-3 or TRBV12-4 and J is TRBJ2-2; no firm D call. The CDR3 consists of 13 residues. V shed 2 bases and J shed 6 bases, with 7 bases lying between them. The CDR3 DNA reads TGTGCCAGCAGTTTATCCCTCCCCGGGGAGCTGTTTTTT. It codes for CASSLSLPGELFF.

This clone was counted once. V gene TRBV4-1 combines with J gene TRBJ1-5, with a possible D match to TRBD1 (5 bases). The CDR3 is 14 amino acids. Germline CDR1 and CDR2: MGHRA and YSYEKL. V was trimmed by 4 bases and J by 7 bases, leaving 14 bases between them. This CDR3 reads CASSPDEGNQPQHF. DNA for the CDR3: TGCGCCAGCAGCCCAGATGAGGGGAACCAGCCCCAGCATTTT.

The rearrangement joins TRBV3-1 (or the pseudogene TRBV3-2) to TRBJ2-7; perhaps TRBD2 as D (5 bases). Germline-derived CDR1 and CDR2 are LGHDT and YNNKEL (reference sequence). The CDR3 runs 14 residues. V was clipped by 4 bases and J by 3 bases, with 13 bases between them. CDR3 in DNA: TGTGCCAGCAGCCCGGTAGGAGGTTACTACGAGCAGTACTTC. Translation gives CASSPVGGYYEQYF.

This clone has a single count. The rearrangement links TRBV3-1 (or the pseudogene TRBV3-2) to TRBJ2-5; 12 bases agree with TRBD1. V gave up 5 bases and J gave up 4 bases; unmatched junction bases: 2. The length of the CDR3 is 14 residues. The germline gives CDR1 LGHDT, CDR2 YNNKEL (reference sequence). CDR3 protein: CASSGTGGGETQYF. Written as DNA, the CDR3 is TGTGCCAGCAGCGGGACAGGGGGCGGAGAGACCCAGTACTTC.

The chain is built from TRBV28 and TRBJ2-7; 11 bases fit TRBD2. Per germline, CDR1 MDHEN and CDR2 SYDVKM. Trimming took 3 bases from V and 6 from J; bases not matched to a gene: 10. The CDR3 length is 16 residues. Here the CDR3 reads CASSLTIASGGTEQYF. In DNA form, the CDR3 reads TGTGCCAGCAGTTTGACGATCGCTAGCGGGGGGACCGAGCAGTACTTC. Combining the CDR3 with reference TRBV28 and TRBJ2-7 gives the whole variable domain DVKVTQSSRYLVKRTGEKVFLECVQDMDHENMFWYRQDPGLGLRLIYFSYDVKMKEKGDIPEGYSVSREKKERFSLILESASTNQTSMYLCASSLTIASGGTEQYFGPGTRLTVT.

The chain has TRBV3-1 (or the pseudogene TRBV3-2) and TRBJ1-1; D ambiguous. The CDR3 consists of 13 residues. Germline-derived CDR1 and CDR2 are LGHDT and YNNKEL (reference sequence). Trimming left V 0 bases short and J 3 bases short, with 5 bases between. This CDR3 reads CASSQDTHTEAFF. CDR3 in DNA: TGTGCCAGCAGCCAAGATACGCACACTGAAGCTTTCTTT.

This chain links TRBV19 with TRBJ1-5; 7 bases agree with TRBD1. V shed 2 bases, J shed 12 bases, and the junction held 7 bases outside the gene matches. Germline-derived CDR1 and CDR2 are LNHDA and SQIVND (reference sequence). The CDR3 is made up of 13 amino acids. This CDR3 is CASSIQDRSRQHF. The CDR3 DNA sequence: TGTGCCAGTAGTATACAGGACAGGAGCCGCCAGCATTTT.